This record covers a single T cell receptor (beta chain). The antigen this receptor binds is unknown. No base quality information exists; no much larger clone differs at one position. Donors were healthy HIV-negative adults with no recently reported acute infections or vaccinations. All donors were Caucasian adults living in Nashville, Tennessee, USA. CD4+ T cells were enriched by magnetic negative selection; naive cells were then positively selected on CD45RA, and the negative fraction formed the memory subset. Blood was collected by leukapheresis, and PBMCs were isolated by Ficoll-Histopaque density gradient centrifugation and then cryopreserved in liquid nitrogen vapor phase. Purity and quantity of every magnetically sorted T cell population were checked by analytical flow cytometry. Genomic DNA was isolated from every sorted fraction and measured by UV absorbance on a Nanodrop 2000c. The sample comes from a study of shared clonotypes between healthy human individuals (dated by TCRdb to 2018 to 2020). Notes on the research overall: A couple of women and three men aged 18 to 49 years were included in the cohort. For each donor, CD4 naive and CD4 memory were each given three plates, CD8 naive was given two plates, and CD8 memory was given one plate. To estimate repertoire size and how much clonotype sharing occurs between individuals, the study deeply sequenced the blood TCR repertoires of about five healthy adults. Libraries were prepared and TCR repertoires were sequenced by different laboratories using diverse techniques, in order to increase sequencing depth and limit assay-specific biases. Per donor, leukapheresis produced somewhere between about 0.9 and 9.5 billion PBMCs.

The CDR3, from cysteine to phenylalanine, totals 12 residues. Of all the DNA, just the CDR3 is kept, 36 bases in frame from base 1. The CDR1 and CDR2 encoded by the germline V gene are MGHDK and SYGVNS. V lost 3 bases and J lost 9 bases; the stretch between them is 9 bases long. Paper-wide results and their limitations: About 4.5% of naive CD4, around 3.5% of naive CD8, approximately 2.2% of memory CD4, and roughly 0.4% of memory CD8 clonotypes were shared across several donors. Compared with non-shared clonotypes, clonotypes shared by all four sorted-subset donors had higher generation probabilities. Sampling was restricted to blood, and TCR repertoires in tissues likely differ from the TCR repertoires found in blood. Pairwise subsampling indicated that sequencing depth was expected to affect the degree of clonotype sharing among donors. Larger estimated clonotype richness was generally found for naive subsets than for memory subsets. Rarefaction of sorted-subset datasets indicated incomplete sequencing despite the large sequencing depth. Because the study included a small number of donors, the genetic and exposure-history diversity represented was limited.

TCR CDR3 regions were amplified from genomic DNA by multiplex PCR using the deep immunoSEQ assay. Extracted genomic DNA from each cell subset was spread evenly across all wells of several immunoSEQ 96-well plates, with each plate serving as a replicate. For sorted subsets, around 0.2 ug of genomic DNA, equivalent to 25,000 to 35,000 T cell genomes, went into each replicate PCR. The purified libraries were quantified using a Qubit 3.0 fluorometer, sized with a Bioanalyzer 2100, and then quantified again using the KAPA Library Quantification kit. Each immunoSEQ 96-well plate was sequenced on its own single-read 150-cycle Illumina NextSeq 550 flow cell. Processing in the source paper ran as follows. The immunoSEQ output contained only junctional sequences without quality scores, so filtering could not match that applied to full-length reads. To assign V/J genes and CDR3, sequences were annotated using PyIR, a Python wrapper for IgBLAST v1.9, with IMGT germline references. Reads were removed for weak V/J assignments (E-value above 1e-6), missing CDR3, stop codons, out-of-frame junctions, or ambiguous translated residues. A V3J clonotype was defined by an identical inferred V gene, J gene, and CDR3 amino acid sequence. Percentage overlap between repertoires was calculated by dividing the number of shared unique clonotypes by the size of the smaller repertoire. RTK rarefaction, the Chao1 estimator, and Recon v2.1 estimates of unobserved clonotypes were used to assess repertoire richness. For all TCRbeta clonotypes obtained by the gDNA method from several donors, generation probabilities were computed with OLGA. Held by TCRdb, this immuneACCESS table contains in-frame sequences only and omits some clones. Under half of the omission traces to an unresolved V gene where checked; the cause of the rest is unknown. That table furnishes V, J and clone size, whereas the DNA furnished D and trimming. The sample profile shows around 940,000 clones; about 80% of them were found once. The leading ten clones occupy approximately 1.5% of the sample.

This receptor chain uses TRBV25-1 and TRBJ2-4; TRBD2 might be the D gene, on 6 matching bases. The receptor was derived from a man between 18 and 29 years old in good health. Material for sequencing was memory CD4+ T cells sorted from blood. The label giving this sample's cell subset or site can be read as: CD45RA-negative fraction. CDR3 reads: CASSEWGGIQYF. The nucleotides read TGTGCCAGCAGTGAGTGGGGAGGCATTCAGTACTTC.